This TCR beta chain is from a study of radiotherapy plus CTLA-4 blockade in lung cancer. At the level of the study: An objective response was seen in under 20% of patients, and disease control in less than 40%. General observations from the study: Researchers report tumor-derived TCR clones expanding in blood after radiotherapy plus ipilimumab.

As concerns this clone: Its antigen is not identified.

The germline CDR1 and CDR2 sequences are LNHDA and SQIVND (reference sequence). Trimming left V 1 base short and J 1 base short, with 10 bases between. The CDR3 runs to 15 residues. Sequenced by immunoSEQ multiplex PCR; TCRdb stores in-frame clones only, minus some. The data hold 24,000 or so clones, with around 70% observed a single time. This TCR derives from a human donor with non-small cell lung cancer who had stable disease on radiotherapy plus ipilimumab. J is TRBJ1-1 and V is TRBV19; tentative D call: TRBD1 (5 bases). This specimen was peripheral blood, taken from a patient treated with radiotherapy plus ipilimumab. CDR3 nucleotide sequence: TGTGCCAGTAGTATAGGGGCAGGGCGGAACACTGAAGCTTTCTTT. This translates into CASSIGAGRNTEAFF.